These 5 T cell receptor beta chains came from one sample sequenced in a study of memory CD4+ T cells and cytomegalovirus serostatus. The sort gate was single viable CD3+CD4+CD8-CD45RO+ cells for memory CD4+ T cells. Measured with immunoSEQ multiplex PCR; TCRdb has only the in-frame clones, and not every one. This table holds 80,000 or so clones, about 78% found once. Sequenced: memory CD4+ T cells from blood. The receptor set was obtained from an adult in good health and CMV-seropositive.

This chain connects TRBV5-1 to TRBJ2-7; no clear D. This CDR3 comprises 13 residues. The germline CDR1 and CDR2 sequences are SGHRS and YFSETQ. The V end was cut by 4 bases, the J end by 3 bases, with 11 bases between. The CDR3 bases are TGCGCCAGCAGCCCTGGAGAATACTACGAGCAGTACTTC. Its translation: CASSPGEYYEQYF.

V is TRBV7-9 and J is TRBJ2-1; a weak D match, TRBD2 (6 bases). This CDR3 is 14 amino acids long. Trimming left V 10 bases short and J 5 bases short, with 18 bases between. Germline loops: CDR1 SEHNR, CDR2 FQNEAQ (reference sequence). CDR3 sequence: CAIFGGLADNEQFF. Here the CDR3 DNA reads TGTGCCATCTTCGGAGGGCTAGCCGACAATGAGCAGTTCTTC.

The chain carries TRBV12-2 and TRBJ2-1; the D call in the table, TRBD2, was not verified against the DNA. TRBV12-2 is a pseudogene segment. This CDR3 spans 15 amino acids. Here the CDR3 reads CASRLLLPAYNEQFF. The CDR3 DNA is TGTGCAAGTCGCTTACTTCTACCTGCCTACAATGAGCAGTTCTTC.

This clone was seen more than once but under ten times. V usage is TRBV7-2 and J usage is TRBJ2-1; D perhaps matches TRBD1 (5 bases). CDR1 and CDR2 from the germline V gene are SGHTA and FQGNSA. The CDR3 extends over 13 amino acids. V was shortened by 3 bases and J by 8 bases, with 11 bases between the two germline ends. CDR3 loop: CASSFRVRDEQFF. Written as DNA, the CDR3 is TGTGCCAGCAGCTTTAGGGTCAGGGATGAGCAGTTCTTC. The full variable domain, in which reference TRBV7-2 and TRBJ2-1 provide the parts outside the CDR3, is GAGVSQSPSNKVTEKGKDVELRCDPISGHTALYWYRQSLGQGLEFLIYFQGNSAPDKSGLPSDRFSAERTGGSVSTLTIQRTQQEDSAVYLCASSFRVRDEQFFGPGTRLTVL.

The chain has TRBV30 and TRBJ1-2, with D maybe TRBD1 (5 bases). This CDR3 has 14 amino acids. Germline V gene lookup returns CDR1 GTSNPN and CDR2 SVGIG (reference sequence). Trimming removed 2 bases at V and 4 bases at J, with 14 bases between. CDR3 nucleotide sequence: TGTGCCTGGAGTCCGGGGCAGCTCTCCTATGGCTACACCTTC. This gives the protein CAWSPGQLSYGYTF.